This T cell receptor beta chain emerged from a study of cytomegalovirus exposure and HLA in healthy donors. The study's findings and limits: The listing of 150 to 200 TCR beta chains classed them as cytomegalovirus-associated. Published work reported that the classifier diagnosed cytomegalovirus status with high specificity and sensitivity.

Points on this clone: Its antigen is not identified.

Sequencing used immunoSEQ multiplex PCR; TCRdb keeps in-frame clones, though not all of them. The sample has roughly 300,000 clones; over 75% are singletons. Germline V gene sequence: CDR1 MDHEN, CDR2 SYDVKM. The V gene end was trimmed by 6 bases and the J gene end by 4 bases; junction bases not matched to a gene: 17. This CDR3 contains 17 residues. The clonotype originates from a woman aged 18-29 years in good health and CMV-seronegative. Sequences were obtained from PBMCs. The chain is built from TRBV28 and TRBJ2-7; TRBD1 aligns across 8 bases. Here the CDR3 reads CASSVAPGTGGLYEQYF. As DNA, the CDR3 is TGTGCCAGCAGCGTAGCCCCCGGGACAGGTGGACTATACGAGCAGTACTTC. Together with reference TRBV28 and TRBJ2-7, the CDR3 gives the full variable domain: DVKVTQSSRYLVKRTGEKVFLECVQDMDHENMFWYRQDPGLGLRLIYFSYDVKMKEKGDIPEGYSVSREKKERFSLILESASTNQTSMYLCASSVAPGTGGLYEQYFGPGTRLTVT.